Listed below are T cell receptor beta chains from one sample, sequenced in a study of T cells in localized non-small cell lung cancer. Using immunoSEQ multiplex PCR, the repertoire was profiled, and TCRdb retains in-frame clones only, with some absent. The profile covers 55,000 to 75,000 clones, with roughly nine tenths appearing a single time and 20% to 25% taken by the ten largest. Sequenced here: peripheral blood, sampled before any cancer treatment. The receptor set was obtained from a male donor older than 55 with stage III squamous cell lung carcinoma. Each CDR3 is given without its conserved first and last residue. Each record gives: clone size, J gene, V gene, CDR3 protein. Rows may omit the clone size; those that give it use once, few, many or a size class.

size: .
J: TRBJ2-1
V: TRBV11-3
CDR3: ASSSRQGHNEQF

size: .
J: TRBJ1-3
V: TRBV9
CDR3: ASSVAPISRGATGNTIY

size: .
J: TRBJ1-6
V: TRBV28
CDR3: ASSLSGLPLH

size: .
J: TRBJ2-2
V: TRBV5-1
CDR3: ASSLEGVARRDTGELF

size: .
J: TRBJ1-5
V: TRBV19
CDR3: ATRPGTRNSNQPQH

size: .
J: TRBJ1-1
V: TRBV16
CDR3: ASSQGPNTEAF

size: .
J: TRBJ1-6
V: TRBV28
CDR3: ASRSGTALSPLH

size: few
J: TRBJ1-1
V: TRBV9
CDR3: ASSVDLGDEAF

size: .
J: TRBJ1-6
V: TRBV11-2
CDR3: ASSTPGEHSPLH

size: .
J: TRBJ2-1
V: TRBV29-1
CDR3: SVGLVYNEQF

size: .
J: TRBJ2-1
V: TRBV10-3
CDR3: AISESRASEQF

size: .
J: TRBJ1-1
V: TRBV5-1
CDR3: ASSLSRDLNTEAF

size: .
J: TRBJ1-4
V: TRBV5-1
CDR3: ASSTRGDREKLF

size: .
J: TRBJ1-4
V: TRBV30
CDR3: AWSEADRGREKLF

size: .
J: TRBJ1-2
V: TRBV5-1
CDR3: ASSSRDSHGYT

size: .
J: TRBJ2-7
V: TRBV29-1
CDR3: SGIRSYEQY

size: .
J: TRBJ1-3
V: TRBV7-6
CDR3: ASSLLGDSGNTIY

size: .
J: TRBJ2-5
V: TRBV5-1
CDR3: ASSFNRDQETQY

size: .
J: TRBJ1-1
V: TRBV4-2
CDR3: ASSQAGEATEAF

size: .
J: TRBJ2-2
V: TRBV15
CDR3: ATSRDQGVTGELF

size: .
J: TRBJ1-1
V: TRBV19
CDR3: ASSIRGMNTEAF

size: .
J: TRBJ2-5
V: TRBV5-1
CDR3: ASSFTGPETQY

size: .
J: TRBJ2-2
V: TRBV2
CDR3: ASSLVPNTGELF

size: .
J: TRBJ1-6
V: TRBV6-5
CDR3: ASSSGLYNSPLH

size: once
J: TRBJ2-3
V: TRBV7-2
CDR3: ASSPARGGAKDTQY

size: .
J: TRBJ1-1
V: TRBV28
CDR3: ASSLGSEAF

size: .
J: TRBJ1-1
V: TRBV28
CDR3: ASSAVLNTEAF

size: .
J: TRBJ1-1
V: TRBV9
CDR3: ASSESGQGNTEAF

size: .
J: TRBJ2-1
V: TRBV19
CDR3: ASSTPDRVHEQF

size: .
J: TRBJ1-5
V: TRBV9
CDR3: ASSRGVSNQPQH

size: .
J: TRBJ2-3
V: TRBV7-2
CDR3: ASSPRGQGGRTDTQY

size: .
J: TRBJ2-3
V: TRBV29-1
CDR3: SVALAGGPDTQY

size: .
J: TRBJ1-2
V: TRBV9
CDR3: ASSVGQGAQNGYT

size: .
J: TRBJ2-3
V: TRBV5-4
CDR3: ASSLGPATDTQY

size: .
J: TRBJ2-1
V: TRBV4-1
CDR3: ASSQDYALAGVLNEQF

size: few
J: TRBJ2-5
V: TRBV5-5
CDR3: ASSLTGGWETQY